This record looks at one TCR beta chain sequence and its context. Sequenced by immunoSEQ multiplex PCR; TCRdb stores in-frame clones only, minus some. The sample lists some 50,000 clones; approximately 80% were seen once. The source of the sample is a study of T cells in localized non-small cell lung cancer. CDR1 LGHNT and CDR2 FRNRAP come from the germline V gene. The CDR3 contains 15 residues. V was trimmed by 2 bases and J by 4 bases, leaving 11 bases between them. The TCR was taken from a man aged 35-75 years with stage III lung adenocarcinoma. The input for sequencing was peripheral blood mononuclear cells, taken before any cancer treatment. This sequence joins TRBV12-5 and TRBJ2-2, with D tentatively TRBD2 (5 bases). The CDR3 loop reads CASGLMEVVTGELFF. CDR3 bases: TGTGCTAGTGGTTTGATGGAGGTGGTCACCGGGGAGCTGTTTTTT.